The 27 T cell receptor beta chains in this list originate from one sample, sequenced in a study of tumor-infiltrating lymphocytes in primary liver carcinoma. The researchers obtained blood RNA from unsorted whole blood and also extracted germline DNA. Using a constant-region primer together with ProtoScript II reverse transcriptase, TCR beta cDNA was made from around 500 ng of total RNA. For TCR beta, libraries were produced by three nested multiplex PCR rounds using slightly modified ARM-PCR. PCR rounds one and two used TRBV1-TRBV30 forward primers with a C-beta reverse primer for 10 cycles each. TCRdb re-called the multiplex PCR reads through MiXCR, storing one row per CDR3 protein. The sample includes about 330,000 distinct CDR3 sequences, less than 75% of them seen just once. The sequencing input was peripheral blood. The receptors were gathered from a man aged 35 to 55 with primary liver carcinoma and hepatitis B virus infection.

Note on this clonotype: A much larger clone lies one base from this, so it may be a read error. The chain couples TRBV6-1 to TRBJ1-2, with 10 nucleotides matching TRBD1. From germline, CDR1 is MNHNS and CDR2 SASEGT. The CDR3 runs 15 residues. The CDR3 spells CTSRDGQGVNYGYTF. In DNA form, the CDR3 reads TGTACCAGCAGGGATGGACAGGGGGTAAACTATGGCTACACCTTC.

In regard to this clonotype: A much larger clone lies one base from this, so it may be a read error. The CDR3 here is CASSQSPGENTPLHF. The CDR3 coding sequence is TGCGCCAGCAGCCAAAGTCCAGGGGAGAATACACCCCTCCACTTT. V usage is TRBV4-1 and J usage is TRBJ1-6; D perhaps matches TRBD1 (6 bases). This CDR3 is built from 15 residues. The V end was cut by 2 bases, the J end by 11 bases, with 16 bases between. Germline V lookup: CDR1 MGHRA, CDR2 YSYEKL.

On this clonotype itself: A much larger clone lies a single base off, so this may be a read error. The CDR3 is CAIIGEGGTDTQYF. The CDR3 nucleotides are TGTGCCATCATTGGGGAGGGGGGCACAGATACGCAGTATTTT. J is TRBJ2-3 and V is TRBV10-3; TRBD2 is a possible D gene (7 bases). Per germline, CDR1 ENHRY and CDR2 SYGVKD. This CDR3 is 14 amino acids long. Trimming took 7 bases from V and 1 from J, leaving 12 bases between them.

Only one count was recorded for this clonotype. The chain uses TRBV5-4 and TRBJ2-7; 10 nucleotides agree with TRBD1. This CDR3 is 15 amino acids long. Germline CDR1 SGHNT, CDR2 YYREEE (reference sequence). Germline trimming cut 4 bases from V and 3 bases from J; bases unmatched to any gene: 7. This chain's CDR3 is CASSPGTGVDYEQYF. In nucleotides, the CDR3 is TGTGCCAGCAGCCCAGGGACAGGGGTTGACTACGAGCAGTACTTC.

For this clonotype: Since the CDR3 does not end with the conserved phenylalanine or tryptophan, this likely comes from a read error. V and J are TRBV11-2 and TRBJ1-2; 11 bases match TRBD1. This CDR3 region has 15 residues. CDR1 SGHAT and CDR2 FQNNGV come from the germline V gene. CDR3 nucleotides: TGTGCCAGCAGTTTAGACGGGACAGGGGGCTATGGCTACACCTCC. Protein: CASSLDGTGGYGYTS.

In regard to this clonotype: The junction does not match germline at one end; this may be a read error. The chain recombines TRBV7-9 with TRBJ2-7; 9 nucleotides agree with TRBD1. Germline loops: CDR1 SEHNR, CDR2 FQNEAQ (reference sequence). The CDR3 runs to 14 residues. CDR3 coding DNA: TGTGCCAGCAGCCCGGGACAGGGCCTAGTCGAGCAGTGCTTC. Translation gives CASSPGQGLVEQCF.

With regard to this clonotype: A read error may be the cause here, since a much bigger clone is one base away. V is TRBV4-1 and J is TRBJ1-1; D ambiguous. The CDR3 is made up of 13 amino acids. Germline CDR1 is MGHRA and CDR2 is YSYEKL. CDR3 in amino acids: CASSQYMNTKAFF. The CDR3 region has the DNA TGCGCCAGCAGCCAGTACATGAACACTAAAGCTTTCTTT.

This clonotype was counted only a few times. A single base separates this from a much larger clone, so it may be a read error. The chain is built from TRBV6-2 or TRBV6-3 and TRBJ2-1; D is unresolved. The germline V gene has CDR1 MNHEY and CDR2 SVGEGT. The CDR3 extends over 11 amino acids. CDR3 in DNA: TGTACCAGCACGGCGCGCAATGAGCAGTTCTTC. It is translated as CTSTARNEQFF.

This clonotype was seen ten or more times. The chain is built from TRBV4-1 and TRBJ2-7; no reliable D call. The CDR3 has 15 amino acids. With 0 bases removed from V and 4 bases from J, the gap between germline ends came to 13 bases. Germline lookup yields CDR1 MGHRA and CDR2 YSYEKL. The CDR3: CASSQDYFFGYEQYF. CDR3 DNA sequence: TGCGCCAGCAGCCAAGACTACTTCTTTGGGTACGAGCAGTACTTC.

This clonotype has just one count. At one end, the junction sequence differs from germline, possibly due to a read error. The genes are TRBV11-2 and TRBJ2-7; 16 bases are a match to TRBD2. CDR3 length equals 21 residues. Per germline, CDR1 SGHAT and CDR2 FQNNGV. The CDR3 coding sequence is TGTGCCAACAGCTCAAAAAGAGCTACGACCGGGACTAGCGGGAGGGGTTACGAGCAGTACTTC. Protein sequence: CANSSKRATTGTSGRGYEQYF.

This chain connects TRBV10-2 to TRBJ2-3; a weak D match, TRBD2 (6 bases). CDR1 and CDR2 (germline): WSHSY, SAAADI. CDR3 length: 15 amino acids. Trimming stripped 6 bases from V and 4 bases from J, with 17 bases between. The CDR3, as DNA: TGCGCCAGCAGAGACTTAGCGGAAGCCGCAGATACGCAGTATTTT. It yields the protein CASRDLAEAADTQYF.

This clonotype was seen ten or more times. The chain is built from TRBV6-1 and TRBJ2-3; 11 positions match TRBD1. The length of the CDR3 is 15 residues. Looked up from germline, CDR1 is MNHNS and CDR2 is SASEGT. The J segment lost 1 base and the V segment lost 4 bases, leaving 1 base of the junction unmatched. The CDR3 protein is CASSGGQGGTDTQYF. As DNA, the CDR3 is TGTGCCAGCAGTGGGGGACAGGGGGGCACAGATACGCAGTATTTT.

As regards this clonotype: Just one base apart from a much larger clone, this may be a read error. The chain couples TRBV6-2 or TRBV6-3 to TRBJ1-5; TRBD1 might be the D (6 bases). The CDR3 is made up of 19 amino acids. The V end lost 5 bases, the J end lost 4 bases, and 27 bases lay between the germline ends. Looked up from germline, CDR1 is MNHEY and CDR2 is SVGEGT. Here the CDR3 reads CASSSTRSPGTRRNQPQHF. As DNA, the CDR3 is TGTGCCAGCAGTAGTACTCGAAGCCCCGGGACAAGGAGAAATCAGCCCCAGCATTTT.

The DNA for the CDR3 is TGTGCCAGCAGCTTACTTACAGGGGGGAAGACTGAAGCTTTCTTT. It specifies CASSLLTGGKTEAFF. The V gene is TRBV5-6, the J gene TRBJ1-1, with 8 positions matching TRBD1. The CDR3 has 15 amino acids. CDR1 and CDR2 (germline): SGHDT, YYEEEE. V lost 2 bases, J lost 5 bases, and 8 bases stayed unmatched.

Remarks on this clonotype: One end of the junction fails to match germline, which may point to a read error. The chain combines TRBV11-2 with TRBJ2-5, with D perhaps TRBD2 (5 bases). The CDR3 totals 15 residues. The germline V gene encodes CDR1 SGHAT and CDR2 FQNNGV. The chain's CDR3 is CASSLDSGRGETKYF. The CDR3 nucleotides read TGTGCCAGCAGCTTAGATTCGGGGAGAGGAGAGACCAAGTACTTC. Together with reference TRBV11-2 and TRBJ2-5, the CDR3 gives the full variable domain: EAGVAQSPRYKIIEKRQSVAFWCNPISGHATLYWYQQILGQGPKLLIQFQNNGVVDDSQLPKDRFSAERLKGVDSTLKIQPAKLEDSAVYLCASSLDSGRGETKYFGPGTRLLVL.

The rearrangement joins TRBV29-1 to TRBJ2-2, with unresolved D. The V end lost 3 bases, the J end lost 3 bases, and 14 bases lay between the germline ends. Germline V gives CDR1 SQVTM, CDR2 ANQGSEA. This CDR3 has 15 amino acids. The CDR3 spells CSVDGSPPDTGELFF. The CDR3 coding sequence is TGCAGCGTTGATGGCTCTCCTCCGGACACCGGGGAGCTGTTTTTT.

This clonotype was observed at least ten times. V gene TRBV4-2 combines with J gene TRBJ1-1; possibly TRBD1 for D (6 bases). V lost 8 bases and J 3 bases, leaving 7 bases between the germline ends. Germline lookup yields CDR1 LGHNA and CDR2 YNFKEQ. The CDR3 length is 11 residues. This chain's CDR3 is CASRTDTEAFF. The CDR3 DNA sequence: TGTGCCAGCCGGACAGACACTGAAGCTTTCTTT.

This chain connects TRBV20-1 to TRBJ2-7, with 8 bases lining up with TRBD2. Germline V CDR1 and CDR2: DFQATT, SNEGSKA (reference sequence). J was trimmed by 2 bases and V by 2 bases; bases with no gene match: 11. The CDR3 has 16 residues. The CDR3 sequence: CSARRTHSGTPYEQYF. The DNA for the CDR3 is TGCAGTGCTAGAAGGACTCATAGCGGGACCCCCTACGAGCAGTACTTC.

The sample holds one count of this clonotype. A single base separates this from a much larger clone, so it may be a read error. This chain links TRBV4-1 with TRBJ1-5; D is undetermined. The CDR3 consists of 15 residues. Germline assignment: CDR1 MGHRA and CDR2 YSYEKL. V shed 4 bases and J shed 9 bases, with 19 bases lying between them. CDR3 nucleotides: TGCGCCAGCAGCCTAGAAGCACAGCCCAATGGGCCCCAGCATTTT. Its protein product is CASSLEAQPNGPQHF.

The chain joins TRBV10-1 to TRBJ2-5; D is unclear. The CDR3 runs 13 residues. The V gene's germline CDR1 is WNHNN and CDR2 SYGVQD (reference sequence). Trimming took 0 bases from V and 6 from J, leaving 8 bases between them. The CDR3 sequence: CASSESLEKTQYF. The DNA for the CDR3 is TGCGCCAGCAGTGAGTCCCTAGAAAAGACCCAGTACTTC.

Turning to this clonotype: A junction end diverges from the germline sequence, so it may reflect a read error. V is TRBV12-3 or TRBV12-4 and J is TRBJ1-5; 8 nucleotides align to TRBD1. CDR3 length equals 15 residues. The CDR3 region has the DNA TGTGCCCGCAGCTCGGGACAGGAGGCTCATCAGCCCCAGCATTTT. This gives the protein CARSSGQEAHQPQHF.

Comment on this clonotype: The junction does not match germline at one end; this may be a read error. V is TRBV11-2 and J is TRBJ2-1; 7 nucleotides match TRBD1. Germline V CDR1 and CDR2: SGHAT, FQNNGV. CDR3 length: 13 amino acids. The CDR3 sequence: CASRGIMCNEQFF. The DNA of the CDR3 is TGCGCCAGCAGGGGGATAATGTGCAATGAGCAGTTCTTC.

This clonotype was seen ten or more times. This chain joins TRBV11-3 and TRBJ2-5; tentatively, D is TRBD1 (6 bases). The germline V gene encodes CDR1 SGHNT and CDR2 YENEEA. The CDR3 contains 12 residues. Trimming pared 0 bases from V and 8 bases from J, leaving 7 bases between. The CDR3 sequence is CASSLDRGTQYF. CDR3 coding DNA: TGTGCCAGCAGCTTAGACAGGGGTACCCAGTACTTC.

A few counts support this clonotype. The gene calls are TRBV28 and TRBJ1-2; no definite D call. CDR3 length equals 12 residues. The V end was cut by 4 bases, the J end by 4 bases, with 7 bases between. The germline gives CDR1 MDHEN, CDR2 SYDVKM. The CDR3 is CASSSGIYGYTF. The DNA for the CDR3 is TGTGCCAGCAGTTCGGGAATCTATGGCTACACCTTC.

On this clonotype itself: One junction end disagrees with the germline gene, perhaps due to a read error. V usage is TRBV4-1 and J usage is TRBJ2-2; D is ambiguous. CDR1 MGHRA and CDR2 YSYEKL come from the germline V gene. The CDR3 has 16 amino acids. CDR3 loop: CASSQAFGPNTRELFF. Here the CDR3 DNA reads TGCGCCAGCAGCCAAGCCTTCGGACCGAACACCCGGGAGCTGTTTTTT.

This clonotype was picked up a small number of times. The gene calls are TRBV12-3 or TRBV12-4 and TRBJ1-1; D is unresolved. V gave up 3 bases and J gave up 0 bases, with 5 bases separating them. The length of the CDR3 is 13 residues. The CDR3 sequence is CASSFAVNTEAFF. The CDR3 nucleotides read TGTGCCAGCAGTTTCGCGGTGAACACTGAAGCTTTCTTT.

Turning to this clonotype: A much larger clone differs from this one at a single base, so this may be a read error. This sequence joins TRBV12-3 or TRBV12-4 and TRBJ2-1; a possible D gene is TRBD2 (5 bases). The CDR3 consists of 12 residues. In DNA, the CDR3 is TGTGCCACAAGACGGGGATGGAATGGGCAGTTCTTC. Translation: CATRRGWNGQFF.